What follows are 28 T cell receptor beta chains derived from one specimen sequenced in a study of shared clonotypes between healthy human individuals. Assay: immunoSEQ multiplex PCR; the TCRdb copy retains only in-frame clones and omits some. The sample consists of 2,500,000 or so clones, 85% to 95% of them appearing once. Material for sequencing was naive CD4+ T cells from PBMCs. Sample subset: CD45RA+ positively selected. Receptor source: a man between 18 and 35 years old in good health. Some clones in this sample may be carry-over from other donors' samples.

The gene calls are TRBV29-1 and TRBJ2-3; 10 bases are a match to TRBD2. Unmatched junction bases numbered 3, after V lost 2 bases and J lost 1 base. CDR3 length: 15 amino acids. Germline V gene lookup returns CDR1 SQVTM and CDR2 ANQGSEA. The CDR3: CSVEPAGGGTDTQYF. In nucleotides, the CDR3 is TGCAGCGTTGAACCAGCGGGAGGGGGCACAGATACGCAGTATTTT.

The rearrangement links TRBV7-9 to TRBJ2-7; 8 bases agree with TRBD1. Germline V gives CDR1 SEHNR, CDR2 FQNEAQ (reference sequence). The CDR3 contains 14 residues. J was trimmed by 5 bases and V by 5 bases; bases with no gene match: 8. The chain's CDR3 is CASSLDRGGDEQYF. CDR3 DNA: TGTGCCAGCAGCCTAGACAGGGGCGGCGACGAGCAGTACTTC.

The V gene is TRBV28, the J gene TRBJ2-1; 9 positions agree with TRBD2. The junction had 10 bases not matched to a gene; V was cut back by 6 bases and J by 7 bases. CDR1 MDHEN and CDR2 SYDVKM come from the germline V gene. The CDR3 covers 15 residues. The DNA of the CDR3 is TGTGCCAGCAGCCTCGCGGGAGGGCCACTGAATGAGCAGTTCTTC. Encoded protein: CASSLAGGPLNEQFF.

The J gene is TRBJ2-7, the V gene TRBV11-3, with D tentatively TRBD1 or TRBD2 (5 bases each). Looked up from germline, CDR1 is SGHNT and CDR2 is YENEEA. The V end was cut by 1 base, the J end by 0 bases, with 10 bases between. This CDR3 contains 15 residues. The CDR3 protein is CASSLAPGSSYEQYF. The CDR3 nucleotides read TGTGCCAGCAGCTTAGCCCCAGGGAGCTCCTACGAGCAGTACTTC.

V and J are TRBV6-5 and TRBJ2-7, with a possible D match to TRBD1 (5 bases). In germline, CDR1 is MNHEY, CDR2 SVGAGI. V lost 7 bases to trimming and J lost 7 bases, with 20 bases between them. The CDR3 consists of 14 residues. For the CDR3, the DNA is TGTGCCAGCATTTGGGGCCCCGCATTGGGGGAGCAGTACTTC. This codes for CASIWGPALGEQYF.

The CDR3 sequence: CASSFGWDRGQYEQYF. The CDR3 DNA sequence: TGCGCCAGCAGCTTTGGCTGGGACAGGGGGCAGTACGAGCAGTACTTC. This sequence joins TRBV5-1 and TRBJ2-7; 12 positions agree with TRBD1. The trim removed 2 bases at V and 4 bases at J, leaving 7 bases unmatched. This CDR3 is built from 16 residues. Per germline, CDR1 SGHRS and CDR2 YFSETQ.

The chain couples TRBV19 to TRBJ1-1; 7 nucleotides line up with TRBD1. This CDR3 region has 13 residues. Germline V gene sequence: CDR1 LNHDA, CDR2 SQIVND (reference sequence). The junction had 5 bases not matched to a gene; V was cut back by 6 bases and J by 4 bases. The CDR3 bases are TGTGCCAGTAGCGACAGGGTGGTCACTGAAGCTTTCTTT. Translation gives CASSDRVVTEAFF.

The V call is TRBV5-4, the J call TRBJ2-2; D perhaps matches TRBD1 (7 bases). Germline V gene data show CDR1 as SGHNT and CDR2 as YYREEE (reference sequence). The V end was cut by 4 bases, the J end by 0 bases, with 10 bases between. The CDR3 extends over 15 amino acids. The CDR3 region has the DNA TGTGCCAGCAGCGCGGGACAGTCGAACACCGGGGAGCTGTTTTTT. Translation: CASSAGQSNTGELFF.

J is TRBJ2-2 and V is TRBV5-1; 10 positions match TRBD1. The V and J ends lost 5 bases and 9 bases, in that order; junction bases with no gene match: 13. The CDR3 is made up of 16 amino acids. CDR1 and CDR2 from the germline V gene are SGHRS and YFSETQ. The CDR3 sequence: CASRPAGQGSTRELFF. The DNA for the CDR3 is TGCGCCAGCAGACCCGCGGGACAGGGGTCAACCCGGGAGCTGTTTTTT.

As concerns this clone: Other DNA sequences from this sample encode an identical CDR3 as well. This sequence joins TRBV11-3 and TRBJ2-1; D unresolved. Germline V gene data show CDR1 as SGHNT and CDR2 as YENEEA. This CDR3 has 12 residues. V was clipped by 1 base and J by 8 bases, with 6 bases between them. DNA of the CDR3: TGTGCCAGCAGCTTAGGAACTGATGAGCAGTTCTTC. This codes for CASSLGTDEQFF.

The V gene is TRBV28, the J gene TRBJ1-5; D is undetermined. Looked up from germline, CDR1 is MDHEN and CDR2 is SYDVKM. Trimming took 8 bases from V and 4 from J, leaving 15 bases between them. This CDR3 is 14 amino acids long. The chain's CDR3 is CASATPAGNQPQHF. For the CDR3, the DNA is TGTGCCAGCGCGACCCCGGCGGGAAATCAGCCCCAGCATTTT.

This chain uses TRBV18 with TRBJ2-1; the D gene is possibly TRBD2 (6 bases). Trimming took off 4 bases at V and 6 bases at J, with 16 bases between the two ends. Per germline, CDR1 KGHSH and CDR2 LQKENI. CDR3 length: 15 amino acids. CDR3 residues: CASSLTGTPSNEQFF. In DNA, the CDR3 is TGTGCCAGCTCACTAACGGGGACTCCCTCCAATGAGCAGTTCTTC.

V and J are TRBV5-6 and TRBJ2-1; D is unresolved. The CDR3 runs 12 residues. The germline CDR1 and CDR2 sequences are SGHDT and YYEEEE. The germline V and J ends were trimmed by 2 bases and 12 bases, with 12 bases remaining between them. As DNA, the CDR3 is TGTGCCAGCAGCTTTGGTCTTCTCGTGCAGTTCTTC. It is translated as CASSFGLLVQFF. Full variable domain (rest looked up from reference TRBV5-6 and TRBJ2-1): DAGVTQSPTHLIKTRGQQVTLRCSPKSGHDTVSWYQQALGQGPQFIFQYYEEEERQRGNFPDRFSGHQFPNYSSELNVNALLLGDSALYLCASSFGLLVQFFGPGTRLTVL.

The rearrangement links TRBV28 to TRBJ1-1; TRBD1 is a possible D gene (6 bases). The CDR3 extends over 14 amino acids. Per the germline V gene, CDR1 is MDHEN and CDR2 is SYDVKM. With 3 bases removed from V and 0 bases from J, the gap between germline ends came to 8 bases. As DNA, the CDR3 is TGTGCCAGCAGTTTTGGACAGTTGAACACTGAAGCTTTCTTT. The encoded protein is CASSFGQLNTEAFF.

The chain links TRBV4-1 to TRBJ2-5; D gene uncertain. V lost 2 bases and J lost 5, with 15 bases in between. Germline loops: CDR1 MGHRA, CDR2 YSYEKL. CDR3 size: 15 residues. CDR3 protein: CASSQSLGTWETQYF. The CDR3 DNA follows: TGCGCCAGCAGCCAATCTCTAGGTACATGGGAGACCCAGTACTTC.

The chain recombines TRBV7-7 with TRBJ2-5, with D possibly being TRBD2 (6 bases). This CDR3 spans 15 amino acids. Germline V CDR1 and CDR2: SSHAT, FNYEAQ (reference sequence). Trimming cost V 5 bases and J 2 bases, with 15 bases left between them. The CDR3 nucleotides are TGTGCCAGCAGCCTCGGGGGAACCCCTCAAGAGACCCAGTACTTC. Translated: CASSLGGTPQETQYF.

The genes are TRBV5-4 and TRBJ2-7; D not certain. The ends were cut back, 5 bases at V and 3 bases at J, with 12 bases in the middle. The CDR3 has 13 amino acids. The germline gives CDR1 SGHNT, CDR2 YYREEE (reference sequence). The CDR3 nucleotides read TGTGCCAGCAGTCCCCGACCCGGCTACGAGCAGTACTTC. Translation: CASSPRPGYEQYF.

V and J are TRBV6-6 and TRBJ2-5, with 7 bases that match TRBD1. CDR3 size: 14 residues. J gave up 2 bases and V 2 bases, and 2 bases lay outside the gene matches. The germline V gene has CDR1 MNHNY and CDR2 SVGAGI (reference sequence). CDR3 in amino acids: CASSYRQGQETQYF. CDR3 coding DNA: TGTGCCAGCAGTTACCGACAGGGACAAGAGACCCAGTACTTC.

This chain uses TRBV18 with TRBJ2-6; 8 nucleotides align to TRBD2. V was clipped by 2 bases and J by 0 bases; unmatched bases: 15. The CDR3 has 21 amino acids. Per the germline V gene, CDR1 is KGHSH and CDR2 is LQKENI. The DNA for the CDR3 is TGTGCCAGCTCACCAAGAAACTTTGCGGGAGGACCCAGCTCTGGGGCCAACGTCCTGACTTTC. It is translated as CASSPRNFAGGPSSGANVLTF.

The chain is built from TRBV4-2 and TRBJ2-7, with 13 bases that match TRBD2. Germline CDR1 LGHNA, CDR2 YNFKEQ. The length of the CDR3 is 16 residues. The V and J ends lost 1 base and 5 bases, in that order; junction bases with no gene match: 5. CDR3 sequence (DNA): TGTGCCAGCAGCCAAGCCACTAGCGGGAGGGCCCACGAGCAGTACTTC. It is translated as CASSQATSGRAHEQYF.

The rearrangement joins TRBV21-1 to TRBJ2-1; the table names TRBD2, a call not compared with the DNA. TRBV21-1 is tagged as a pseudogene. The CDR3 sequence is 13 residues long. The CDR3 bases are TGTGCCAAAGGGACTAGCGCAAACAATGAGCAGTTCTTC. The encoded protein is CAKGTSANNEQFF.

To note about this clone: Other DNA variants within this sample encode the same CDR3. The chain recombines TRBV19 with TRBJ2-5; no definite D call. The CDR3 extends over 11 amino acids. CDR1 is LNHDA and CDR2 is SQIVND in the germline V gene (reference sequence). V lost 3 bases and J lost 5, with 4 bases in between. In DNA, the CDR3 is TGTGCCAGTAGTATTTCCGAGACCCAGTACTTC. As protein: CASSISETQYF.

Concerning this clone: The sample carries other DNA sequences with the same CDR3. The chain employs TRBV5-5 and TRBJ2-5; D is ambiguous. The V gene lost 0 bases and the J gene lost 5 bases, with 5 bases spanning the gap. Germline CDR1 reads SGHKS; CDR2 reads YYEKEE (reference sequence). This CDR3 contains 12 residues. The CDR3 coding sequence is TGTGCCAGCAGCTTGGCCGTGGAGACCCAGTACTTC. This codes for CASSLAVETQYF.

The CDR3: CASSPEAGLLQTQYF. CDR3 in DNA: TGTGCCAGCAGCCCCGAGGCAGGGCTGTTACAGACCCAGTACTTC. This rearrangement joins TRBV7-9 to TRBJ2-5; weak D call: TRBD1 (5 bases). V shed 5 bases and J shed 6 bases, with 19 bases lying between them. CDR1 is SEHNR and CDR2 is FQNEAQ in the germline V gene (reference sequence). This CDR3 contains 15 residues.

The chain is built from TRBV7-9 and TRBJ1-2, with TRBD1 identical over 7 bases. The V gene end was trimmed by 8 bases and the J gene end by 3 bases; junction bases not matched to a gene: 9. Germline V lookup: CDR1 SEHNR, CDR2 FQNEAQ (reference sequence). This CDR3 has 14 amino acids. CDR3 nucleotide sequence: TGTGCCAGCGCCACCAGGGGGGACCACTATGGCTACACCTTC. Protein: CASATRGDHYGYTF.

The J gene is TRBJ1-2, the V gene TRBV2; D uncertain. The CDR3 has 11 amino acids. Trimming left V 8 bases short and J 4 bases short, with 8 bases between. The germline gives CDR1 SNHLY, CDR2 FYNNEI. The chain's CDR3 is CASAAGYGYTF. For the CDR3, the DNA is TGTGCCAGCGCAGCTGGCTATGGCTACACCTTC.

The chain joins TRBV6-5 to TRBJ2-7, with D possibly matching TRBD2 (5 bases). The CDR3 is made up of 15 amino acids. CDR1 is MNHEY, CDR2 SVGAGI, per germline. Trimming pared 0 bases from V and 5 bases from J, leaving 14 bases between. The CDR3 protein is CASSYSRGLPHEQYF. The CDR3 DNA reads as TGTGCCAGCAGTTACTCGAGAGGACTCCCCCACGAGCAGTACTTC.

This clone appeared a single time. The V gene is TRBV10-3, the J gene TRBJ1-2; no clear D gene. Between the trimmed V and J ends, which lost 6 bases and 7 bases, there was a span of 18 bases. Germline V lookup: CDR1 ENHRY, CDR2 SYGVKD. There are 14 residues in the CDR3. The DNA for the CDR3 is TGTGCCATCAGCAAAGGGATCCCGGCGGCTGGCTACACCTTC. This gives the protein CAISKGIPAAGYTF.